This T cell receptor beta chain was identified in a study of cytomegalovirus exposure and HLA in healthy donors. The PCR was carried out with 60 Vbeta primers and 13 Jbeta primers. The method was immunoSEQ multiplex PCR; TCRdb's version includes in-frame clones alone and lacks a portion of them. The sample lists roughly 99,000 clones, roughly 80% occurring once. Study observations and caveats: The study designated about 160 TCR beta chains cytomegalovirus-associated. Likely technical artifact: a cluster of highly shared sequence variants.

CDR3 length equals 16 residues. Trimming at V came to 8 bases and at J to 3 bases, leaving 13 bases not matched to a gene. Germline-derived CDR1 and CDR2 are GTSNPN and SVGIG (reference sequence). This clone showed up just once. No antigen is known for it. The chain recombines TRBV30 with TRBJ2-3, with 11 bases fitting TRBD2. Sequenced material: PBMCs. This TCR was recovered from a man aged 55 to 70 in good health and CMV-seropositive. CDR3 sequence reads: CAGGLAAPQGTDTQYF. DNA for the CDR3: TGTGCCGGGGGACTAGCGGCCCCTCAAGGAACAGATACGCAGTATTTT.